This entry concerns a single T cell receptor (beta chain). What antigen it recognizes has not been identified. There are no base qualities to consult, and no much larger clone falls within one base. Donors were a few dozen systemically healthy Caucasian individuals from Russia aged roughly 6 to 90 years. About 10 milliliters of peripheral blood were collected from each donor into EDTA-treated Vacutainer tubes. Ficoll-Paque density-gradient centrifugation was used to isolate PBMCs, with at least 6.5 million per sample. Trizol reagent was used to extract total RNA from PBMCs, with at least 5 micrograms per sample. Naive CD45RAhigh/CD27high T cell percentages were measured by flow cytometry on a PBMC aliquot from every donor. These data belong to a study of blood T cells in healthy people across ages (dated by TCRdb to between 2014 and 2017). Looking at the study overall: In model experiments, template switching captured roughly one uniquely barcoded TCR beta cDNA molecule for every two T cells. The study measured age-related changes in TCR beta repertoire diversity using deep sequencing normalized with unique cDNA molecular identifiers. Donors were grouped into four age groups: young (average approximately 15 years), middle-aged (39), aged (around 60) and long-lived (about 82). To avoid experimental bias, donors of different ages were spread randomly across the sequencing lanes. For two donors (one aged 18 to 30 and one aged 80 or older), the study analyzed two additional independent replicas of 1 million unique cDNA reads from the same blood draw. Paper-wide results and their limitations: Conclusive comparison of naive and antigen-experienced compartments was prevented by the profiling of bulk unsorted PBMCs. A strong correlation was found between observed TCR beta diversity and the percentage of naive T cells measured by flow cytometry. Observed TCR beta diversity per million T cells fell roughly linearly with age, and a significant reduction was already apparent by age roughly 40. Compared with the aged group, the long-lived group had more naive CD4+ T cells, fewer expanded clones and increased TCR diversity, suggesting age selection. Estimates of total diversity based on one million sequenced T cells were considered lower bounds and underestimates. Because the CMV infection status of the donors was unknown, age-related changes in expanded clonotypes may potentially have been confounded.

Library construction relied on 5' RACE. The sequencer was an Illumina HiSeq 2500. The second PCR ran for roughly 7 to 11 cycles and used a J-beta primer mix along with a sample-barcoded 5' primer. A unique molecular identifier was introduced onto each TCR beta cDNA molecule by a template-switch 5' adaptor carrying 12 random nucleotides. At least 3 million CDR3-containing paired-end reads were obtained from each sample. All of the RNA was converted into first-strand cDNA using the Mint cDNA synthesis kit, with a TRBC-specific oligonucleotide serving as the primer. Following uracil-DNA glycosylase treatment, a first 18-cycle PCR with universal primers M1SS and BC2_uni_R was performed on all cDNA. The authors' analysis ran thus. For normalization, 1 million high-quality reads were randomly selected from each sample, with every read carrying a distinct molecular identifier. Reads with shared molecular identifiers were discarded instead of being binned into consensus sequences. MiTCR, set to a Q25 quality threshold and the strictest error-elimination algorithm, was used for CDR3 identification, clonotype clustering and error correction. A nonparametric unseen species model with Euler transformation was used to estimate a lower bound on total TCR beta diversity. TCRdb reanalyzed the raw reads on its own, using fastp at Q25 for trimming and MiXCR for clone calling, and kept in-frame beta chains. When rows share a CDR3 protein, they turn into one entry using the most common DNA and genes. In this record, the V and J calls reflect TCRdb's handling and not the investigators' own analysis. This sample comprises roughly 2 million distinct CDR3 sequences, approximately 50% of them detected only once. Of the sample, approximately 2.1% is held by the ten largest clones.

The CDR3 spans 15 residues, from the cysteine through the phenylalanine. Only the CDR3 portion is preserved as DNA: 45 bases, with reading frame beginning at the first base. The germline V gene (reference sequence) sets CDR1 to DFQATT and CDR2 to SNEGSKA. A distance of 18 bases separates the germline ends of V and J, which lose 4 bases and 2 bases respectively. Here the chain combines TRBV20-1 and TRBJ2-7, with no confidently assigned D gene. Sequenced sample: blood. The TCR originated in a middle-aged woman in good health. The base sequence is TGCAGTGCTATATCAGTCGCGACGAGCCCCTACGAGCAGTACTTC. It translates to CSAISVATSPYEQYF.